The T cell receptor (beta chain) described here comes from a study of cytomegalovirus exposure and HLA in healthy donors. Primers: 60 Vbeta forward and 13 Jbeta reverse. Only in-frame clones appear in the TCRdb table, and some are missing; sequencing was by immunoSEQ multiplex PCR. The profile shows some 110,000 clones, more than 9.5% of them singletons. After removal of 0 bases from V and 4 bases from J, the junction contained 6 bases not matched to a gene. Germline V gene lookup returns CDR1 SGHRS and CDR2 YFSETQ. The CDR3 length is 16 residues. Sequenced material: PBMCs. The chain carries TRBV5-1 and TRBJ2-2; 7 nucleotides match TRBD2. The TCR was taken from a man aged 40-49 years in good health and CMV-seropositive. The CDR3 DNA reads as TGCGCCAGCAGCTTGGTATCCGGGGAGGGCACCGGGGAGCTGTTTTTT. It specifies CASSLVSGEGTGELFF.